One sample yielded the 32 T cell receptor beta chains listed below, sequenced in a study of cytomegalovirus exposure and HLA in healthy donors. Primers included in the PCR were 60 Vbeta and 13 Jbeta primers. TCRdb's table, derived via immunoSEQ multiplex PCR, lists solely in-frame clones and lacks some. The sample comprises more than 120,000 clones, roughly four fifths of which are singletons, and less than 3% rests with the top ten. Source material: PBMCs. The receptors here all came from a male donor in good health and CMV-seronegative.

The chain joins TRBV6-1 to TRBJ2-1, with 10 positions matching TRBD2. V was pared by 7 bases and J by 9 bases, with 6 bases of the junction left unmatched. CDR1 and CDR2 from the germline V gene are MNHNS and SASEGT. This CDR3 has 13 residues. Written as DNA, the CDR3 is TGTGCCAGCAACCTAGCGGGAGCGCCTGAGCAGTTCTTC. It specifies CASNLAGAPEQFF.

The rearrangement links TRBV7-2 to TRBJ2-4, with 9 bases fitting TRBD1. Germline values: CDR1 SGHTA, CDR2 FQGNSA. CDR3 size: 14 residues. The ends lost 5 bases at V and 7 bases at J; junction bases unmatched: 6. The CDR3 nucleotides read TGTGCCAGCAGCCCTAGTGGGACAGGGAACATTCAGTACTTC. It yields the protein CASSPSGTGNIQYF. Full variable domain (outside the CDR3, taken from reference TRBV7-2 and TRBJ2-4): GAGVSQSPSNKVTEKGKDVELRCDPISGHTALYWYRQSLGQGLEFLIYFQGNSAPDKSGLPSDRFSAERTGGSVSTLTIQRTQQEDSAVYLCASSPSGTGNIQYFGAGTRLSVL.

V usage is TRBV27 and J usage is TRBJ2-1; 11 bases are shared with TRBD2. This CDR3 is 16 amino acids long. Germline V lookup: CDR1 MNHEY, CDR2 SMNVEV (reference sequence). The trim removed 5 bases at V and 5 bases at J, leaving 8 bases unmatched. The CDR3 DNA is TGTGCCAGCAGTCCCGGACTAGCGGGCAGACACAATGAGCAGTTCTTC. Translation gives CASSPGLAGRHNEQFF.

This clone turned up a few times. This rearrangement joins TRBV18 to TRBJ1-5; D might be TRBD1 (6 bases). The length of the CDR3 is 13 residues. Germline V gene lookup returns CDR1 KGHSH and CDR2 LQKENI. V was shortened by 6 bases and J by 4 bases, with 10 bases between the two germline ends. Here the CDR3 reads CASSYRVNQPQHF. Written as DNA, the CDR3 is TGTGCCAGCTCCTACAGGGTAAATCAGCCCCAGCATTTT. Drawing the rest from reference TRBV18 and TRBJ1-5, the complete variable domain is NAGVMQNPRHLVRRRGQEARLRCSPMKGHSHVYWYRQLPEEGLKFMVYLQKENIIDESGMPKERFSAEFPKEGPSILRIQQVVRGDSAAYFCASSYRVNQPQHFGDGTRLSIL.

This sequence joins TRBV9 and TRBJ2-5; perhaps TRBD2 as D (6 bases). Germline CDR1 reads SGDLS; CDR2 reads YYNGEE. V was clipped by 0 bases and J by 11 bases, with 17 bases between them. The CDR3 is 14 residues long. The CDR3 spells CASSVVGKRREQYF. The CDR3, as DNA: TGTGCCAGCAGCGTAGTGGGTAAAAGGAGGGAGCAGTACTTC.

The V call is TRBV6-5, the J call TRBJ1-6; D gene ambiguous. Trimming removed 10 bases at V and 3 bases at J, with 4 bases between. CDR3 length: 11 residues. Germline lookup yields CDR1 MNHEY and CDR2 SVGAGI. CDR3 residues: CATGYNSPLHF. The DNA for the CDR3 is TGTGCCACCGGCTATAATTCACCCCTCCACTTT.

The chain recombines TRBV5-4 with TRBJ2-7, with a tentative D call TRBD2 (5 bases). Germline lookup yields CDR1 SGHNT and CDR2 YYREEE (reference sequence). Deletions cut 3 bases from V and 0 bases from J, with 10 bases between. CDR3 size: 14 residues. CDR3 residues: CASSSGSLSYEQYF. In DNA, the CDR3 is TGTGCCAGCAGCTCGGGGTCCCTCTCCTACGAGCAGTACTTC.

J is TRBJ1-4 and V is TRBV7-9; no definite D call. V was shortened by 1 base and J by 3 bases, with 12 bases between the two germline ends. CDR1 and CDR2 from the germline V gene are SEHNR and FQNEAQ (reference sequence). This CDR3 has 16 amino acids. CDR3 region: CASSLGQGLPNEKLFF. The CDR3, as DNA: TGTGCCAGCAGCTTAGGGCAAGGACTTCCTAATGAAAAACTGTTTTTT.

This rearrangement joins TRBV11-2 to TRBJ2-2, with D possibly TRBD1 on 5 matching bases. The V end was cut by 2 bases, the J end by 0 bases, with 16 bases between. The CDR3 length is 18 residues. Germline values: CDR1 SGHAT, CDR2 FQNNGV. The chain's CDR3 is CASSLKWVTESNTGELFF. CDR3 DNA: TGTGCCAGCAGCTTAAAGTGGGTGACAGAGTCGAACACCGGGGAGCTGTTTTTT.

The chain uses TRBV6-5 and TRBJ1-3; D gene uncertain. V lost 7 bases and J lost 7, with 11 bases in between. This CDR3 has 12 amino acids. The germline V gene encodes CDR1 MNHEY and CDR2 SVGAGI. This CDR3 reads CASISGGNTIYF. DNA of the CDR3: TGTGCCAGCATCTCAGGTGGGAACACCATATATTTT.

This clone was observed a few times. The chain is built from TRBV29-1 and TRBJ1-2; maybe TRBD1 (5 bases). CDR3 length equals 12 residues. Germline CDR1 reads SQVTM; CDR2 reads ANQGSEA. V lost 7 bases, J lost 3 bases, and 12 bases lay in between. The CDR3 region is CSGGKHDYGYTF. CDR3 bases: TGCAGCGGGGGCAAACATGACTATGGCTACACCTTC.

The CDR3 is CASRPGQGDIQYF. CDR3 DNA sequence: TGTGCCAGCAGACCAGGACAGGGGGACATTCAGTACTTC. This chain links TRBV28 with TRBJ2-4, with 10 positions matching TRBD1. V gave up 6 bases and J gave up 8 bases; unmatched junction bases: 4. Germline values: CDR1 MDHEN, CDR2 SYDVKM. This CDR3 has 13 residues.

This chain uses TRBV6-5 with TRBJ2-5; weak D call: TRBD1 (6 bases). CDR3 length: 14 amino acids. V shed 6 bases and J shed 5 bases, with 16 bases lying between them. Germline V gene lookup returns CDR1 MNHEY and CDR2 SVGAGI. CDR3 residues: CASRPQGWRETQYF. The CDR3 DNA follows: TGTGCCAGCAGACCCCAGGGGTGGCGGGAGACCCAGTACTTC.

The chain combines TRBV5-1 with TRBJ2-7; 9 positions agree with TRBD1. Trimming took 4 bases from V and 5 from J; bases not matched to a gene: 7. The germline V gene has CDR1 SGHRS and CDR2 YFSETQ. The CDR3 has 14 amino acids. The CDR3, as DNA: TGCGCCAGCAGCATAGGACAGGGGACCGACGAGCAGTACTTC. Translating it yields CASSIGQGTDEQYF. Looking up the rest from reference TRBV5-1 and TRBJ2-7 gives the full variable domain: KAGVTQTPRYLIKTRGQQVTLSCSPISGHRSVSWYQQTPGQGLQFLFEYFSETQRNKGNFPGRFSGRQFSNSRSEMNVSTLELGDSALYLCASSIGQGTDEQYFGPGTRLTVT.

This clone was counted a single time. The chain is built from TRBV9 and TRBJ2-3; D gene unclear. CDR1 SGDLS and CDR2 YYNGEE come from the germline V gene. The V end was cut by 3 bases, the J end by 2 bases, with 22 bases between. This CDR3 region has 18 residues. The CDR3 protein is CASSAPFTRQYFTDTQYF. The CDR3 coding sequence is TGTGCCAGCAGCGCTCCCTTCACGAGACAATATTTCACAGATACGCAGTATTTT.

This clone was recorded only once. The rearrangement joins TRBV7-9 to TRBJ2-5; 13 nucleotides agree with TRBD2. Trimming took 5 bases from V and 7 from J; bases not matched to a gene: 10. The germline CDR1 and CDR2 sequences are SEHNR and FQNEAQ (reference sequence). The CDR3 runs 16 residues. The CDR3 nucleotides are TGTGCCAGCAGCCCCGGACTAGCGGGAGATCAGGGGACCCAGTACTTC. Protein product: CASSPGLAGDQGTQYF.

This chain uses TRBV5-4 with TRBJ1-1; possible D gene TRBD1, 5 bases. This CDR3 has 14 amino acids. In germline, CDR1 is SGHNT, CDR2 YYREEE (reference sequence). The ends were cut back, 0 bases at V and 6 bases at J, with 12 bases in the middle. The CDR3 here is CASSLAPGNPEAFF. The CDR3 DNA is TGTGCCAGCAGCTTGGCCCCAGGGAATCCTGAAGCTTTCTTT.

The chain uses TRBV4-2 and TRBJ1-3; perhaps TRBD1 as D (5 bases). The CDR3 spans 15 residues. Trimming pared 2 bases from V and 4 bases from J, leaving 12 bases between. Per germline, CDR1 LGHNA and CDR2 YNFKEQ. CDR3: CASSQYLGVGNTIYF. The CDR3, as DNA: TGTGCCAGCAGCCAATACCTAGGGGTCGGAAACACCATATATTTT.

This chain connects TRBV7-8 to TRBJ2-3, with 11 bases identical to TRBD2. Germline assignment: CDR1 SGHVS and CDR2 FQNEAQ. CDR3 length equals 16 residues. Trimming took 5 bases from V and 2 from J; bases not matched to a gene: 6. This CDR3 reads CASSPLAGGPTDTQYF. The CDR3 region has the DNA TGTGCCAGCAGCCCCCTAGCGGGAGGACCCACAGATACGCAGTATTTT.

There are a few counts of this clone. This chain links TRBV6-6 with TRBJ1-3, with D tentatively TRBD1 (5 bases). Trimming cost V 5 bases and J 0 bases, with 8 bases left between them. CDR3 length equals 14 residues. CDR1 and CDR2 from the germline V gene are MNHNY and SVGAGI (reference sequence). The CDR3 is CASSLQDSGNTIYF. DNA for the CDR3: TGTGCCAGCAGTCTACAGGACTCTGGAAACACCATATATTTT.

The rearrangement links TRBV27 to TRBJ1-1, with TRBD1 as a possible D gene (5 bases). The V end lost 8 bases, the J end lost 7 bases, and 17 bases lay between the germline ends. CDR1 and CDR2 (germline): MNHEY, SMNVEV (reference sequence). The CDR3 runs to 13 residues. The CDR3 nucleotides read TGTGCCAGCGGGGGGGTGGGGAAGCTTGAAGCTTTCTTT. It is translated as CASGGVGKLEAFF.

The gene calls are TRBV4-3 and TRBJ2-7; TRBD1 matches 12 bases. The V gene's germline CDR1 is LGHNA and CDR2 YSLEER. The CDR3 covers 16 residues. V was pared by 5 bases and J by 6 bases, with 11 bases of the junction left unmatched. This chain's CDR3 is CASSTRPGQGAGEQYF. The CDR3 coding sequence is TGCGCCAGCAGCACACGACCGGGACAGGGGGCAGGCGAGCAGTACTTC.

The CDR3 here is CASSRGVTDEQYF. The CDR3 bases are TGTGCCAGCAGCCGGGGTGTAACGGACGAGCAGTACTTC. The chain has TRBV13 and TRBJ2-7; possibly TRBD2 for D (5 bases). The CDR3 length is 13 residues. Deletions cut 5 bases from V and 5 bases from J, with 13 bases between. Germline V gives CDR1 PRHDT, CDR2 FYEKMQ (reference sequence).

The J gene is TRBJ2-1, the V gene TRBV28, with 10 bases identical to TRBD2. V lost 4 bases and J lost 7; bases outside the gene matches: 7. This CDR3 has 15 amino acids. Germline V lookup: CDR1 MDHEN, CDR2 SYDVKM. CDR3 region: CASSSGAGGINEQFF. The CDR3 DNA is TGTGCCAGCAGTTCGGGAGCGGGAGGGATAAATGAGCAGTTCTTC.

V usage is TRBV29-1 and J usage is TRBJ1-2; D not certain. CDR3 size: 13 residues. Trimming took 3 bases from V and 8 from J, leaving 16 bases between them. CDR1 and CDR2 (germline): SQVTM, ANQGSEA. The CDR3 loop is CSVEASESSGYTF. CDR3 in DNA: TGCAGCGTTGAGGCCAGCGAATCCTCCGGCTACACCTTC.

The chain uses TRBV11-2 and TRBJ2-7; 10 bases agree with TRBD1. The germline CDR1 and CDR2 sequences are SGHAT and FQNNGV. V was clipped by 1 base and J by 3 bases; unmatched bases: 6. The CDR3 runs 16 residues. The CDR3 DNA reads as TGTGCCAGCAGCTTAGTCGGGACAGGGGCGATCTACGAGCAGTACTTC. This encodes CASSLVGTGAIYEQYF.

The V and J genes are TRBV18 and TRBJ1-5; TRBD1 is a possible D gene (5 bases). V shed 3 bases and J shed 10 bases, with 7 bases lying between them. The CDR3 has 11 amino acids. Germline loops: CDR1 KGHSH, CDR2 LQKENI. The CDR3 DNA reads as TGTGCCAGCTCACCGGGGGGACCCCAGCATTTT. This gives the protein CASSPGGPQHF.

The chain carries TRBV27 and TRBJ1-2, with 10 bases that match TRBD1. Per germline, CDR1 MNHEY and CDR2 SMNVEV (reference sequence). V shed 5 bases, J shed 1 base, and the junction held 4 bases outside the gene matches. The CDR3 totals 15 residues. CDR3 nucleotides: TGTGCCAGCAGTCCGACAGGGGGCTATAACTATGGCTACACCTTC. Translated, it gives CASSPTGGYNYGYTF.

The chain joins TRBV5-6 to TRBJ1-2; unclear D gene. Germline V lookup: CDR1 SGHDT, CDR2 YYEEEE. Trimming left V 0 bases short and J 6 bases short, with 6 bases between. CDR3 length: 12 residues. The CDR3 sequence: CASSLVQNGYTF. DNA of the CDR3: TGTGCCAGCAGCTTGGTACAGAATGGCTACACCTTC.

The rearrangement joins TRBV6-4 to TRBJ2-3; possibly TRBD2 for D (7 bases). Germline V CDR1 and CDR2: MRHNA, SNTAGT. The CDR3 loop spans 15 amino acids. Trimming removed 5 bases at V and 3 bases at J, with 15 bases between. The CDR3 nucleotides are TGTGCCAGCAGTCCAGGGGAGCGGGAAACAGATACGCAGTATTTT. Amino acid sequence: CASSPGERETDTQYF.

The chain carries TRBV29-1 and TRBJ2-7; 10 nucleotides match TRBD1. This CDR3 is built from 13 residues. CDR1 is SQVTM and CDR2 is ANQGSEA in the germline V gene. J lost 5 bases, V lost 7 bases, and 8 bases had no gene match. DNA of the CDR3: TGCAGCGCTGTTGGGACAGGGGTGCACGAGCAGTACTTC. Translating it yields CSAVGTGVHEQYF.

This clone has only a few counts. This chain joins TRBV19 and TRBJ1-1, with TRBD1 identical over 7 bases. V shed 7 bases, J shed 0 bases, and the junction held 20 bases outside the gene matches. Looked up from germline, CDR1 is LNHDA and CDR2 is SQIVND (reference sequence). The CDR3 is 19 residues long. The CDR3: CASTATPGQEGSMNTEAFF. Here the CDR3 DNA reads TGTGCCAGTACCGCAACCCCCGGACAGGAAGGATCCATGAACACTGAAGCTTTCTTT.